This TCR beta chain was found in a study of T cell responses to AZD1222 COVID-19 vaccine. A remark on this clone: Its antigen is as yet unknown.

Study conclusions and caveats: Of spike-specific TCRs, nearly half reportedly target regions left unmutated in variants. Repertoires were sampled only after the peak T cell response. Donors skewed white British and female; clonal diversity was possibly underestimated.

Libraries were prepared by immunoSEQ multiplex PCR; TCRdb keeps only in-frame clonotypes and omits some of them. The table has roughly 150,000 clones, 80% to 90% seen once; the top ten hold 6% to 8%. This clonotype was obtained from an adult in good health. The sample was peripheral blood, taken on day 0 of AZD1222 vaccination.

The CDR3 region is CSVEGPGAWNEKLFF. CDR3 DNA sequence: TGCAGCGTTGAAGGTCCAGGGGCATGGAATGAAAAACTGTTTTTT. The rearrangement joins TRBV29-1 to TRBJ1-4; tentative D call: TRBD1 (6 bases). Germline V gene data show CDR1 as SQVTM and CDR2 as ANQGSEA. Trimming stripped 1 base from V and 5 bases from J, with 14 bases between. The CDR3 spans 15 residues.